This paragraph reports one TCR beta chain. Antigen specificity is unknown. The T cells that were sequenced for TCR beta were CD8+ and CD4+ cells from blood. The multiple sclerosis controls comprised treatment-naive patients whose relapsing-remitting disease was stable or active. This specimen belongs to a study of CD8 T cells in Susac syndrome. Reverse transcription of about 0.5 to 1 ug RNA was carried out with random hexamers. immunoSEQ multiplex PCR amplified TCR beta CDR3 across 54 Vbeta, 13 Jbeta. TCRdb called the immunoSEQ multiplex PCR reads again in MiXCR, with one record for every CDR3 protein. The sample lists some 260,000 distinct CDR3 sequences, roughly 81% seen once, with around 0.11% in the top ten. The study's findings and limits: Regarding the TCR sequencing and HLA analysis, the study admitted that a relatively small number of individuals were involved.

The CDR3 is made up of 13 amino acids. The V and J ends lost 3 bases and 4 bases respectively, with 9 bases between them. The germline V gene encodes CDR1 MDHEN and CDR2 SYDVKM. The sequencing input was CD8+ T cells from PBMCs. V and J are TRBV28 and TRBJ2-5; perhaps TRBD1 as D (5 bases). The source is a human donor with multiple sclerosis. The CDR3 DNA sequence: TGTGCCAGCAGTTTGTGGGGCGGAGAGACCCAGTACTTC. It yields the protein CASSLWGGETQYF.